This TCR beta chain was retrieved from a study of T cells in women clearing cervical HPV infection. CDR1 is SGHTA, CDR2 FQGNSA, per germline. The germline V and J ends were trimmed by 0 bases and 7 bases, with 13 bases remaining between them. The length of the CDR3 is 15 residues. Some clones are missing from TCRdb's copy, which holds only in-frame ones; the method was immunoSEQ multiplex PCR. This repertoire includes some 46,000 clones. Comments on this clone: The observed sequence ends 3 residues before the CDR3 terminus, with the missing tail filled in from the germline J gene.

This receptor was obtained from a woman between 18 and 69 years old with a cervical HPV16 infection that either progressed to CIN3+ or cleared (not recorded which). The gene calls are TRBV7-2 and TRBJ1-5; tentatively, D is TRBD1 (5 bases). Sequencing was carried out using blood buffy coat. CDR3 sequence reads: CASSLAQGGSQPQHF. The sequenced CDR3 bases are TGTGCCAGCAGCTTAGCCCAGGGCGGAAGCCAGCCC.